The entry that follows covers one T cell receptor (beta chain) sequence. Its cognate antigen has yet to be identified. It has no much larger one-base neighbor in the sample; base qualities were not kept. The donors belonged to the validation cohort of about 110 subjects, which was separate from the 666-subject first cohort. This entry is derived from a study of cytomegalovirus exposure and HLA in healthy donors (dated by TCRdb to the late 2010s). With regard to the full study: According to a later analysis, one platform produced both the 110 or so validation repertoires and the 730 or so repertoires of the first cohort. Along with the approximately 700-subject first cohort, a separate validation cohort of approximately 110 different subjects was used. To predict cytomegalovirus infection status, the study combined high-throughput TCR immunosequencing, statistical association of individual TCRs with disease status, and machine learning. The study was designed to test whether signatures of past pathogen exposure could be identified by cataloging public T cell receptors.

General conclusions and limits of the study: It was suggested by the authors that the approach could potentially be generalized to other disease states and immunological phenotypes. While some public TCRs were present in many individuals, most TCR sequences turned up only very rarely across donors. Cytomegalovirus status was reported to be diagnosed by the classifier with high specificity and sensitivity in both the original and validation cohorts. A later analysis had no HLA typing for the validation cohort, so co-occurrence there was scored across all 130 or so repertoires. The study gave a list of 150 to 200 TCR beta chains associated with cytomegalovirus. In a later analysis, TCRs clustered in the first cohort were found to also tend to co-occur in the roughly 120 validation repertoires, with 85% to 95% of cluster scores above 0. In vitro tests confirmed that a few of the cytomegalovirus-associated TCR beta chains recognize cytomegalovirus antigens.

From a lookup of the germline V gene, CDR1 and CDR2 are SGHTA and FQGNSA. Taken from cysteine to phenylalanine, the CDR3 has 15 residues. Only the CDR3 portion is preserved as DNA: 45 bases, with reading frame beginning at the first base. V lost 4 bases and J lost 2 bases; the stretch between them is 12 bases long. Receptor amplification or capture employed the immunoSEQ multiplex PCR assay. The published analysis was carried out like this. A statistical classification framework was developed to diagnose cytomegalovirus status using the catalog of TCR beta chain sequences. The clones in this table, taken by TCRdb from immuneACCESS, are in-frame only. Not every clone is retained; where verified, under half of the shortfall comes from an unresolved V gene, and the cause of the rest is unknown. The V and J calls and clone size are taken from that table; D and trimming were inferred from the DNA. A total of roughly 180,000 clones appear in this sample, roughly 80% of them only once. The ten largest clonotypes hold roughly 6.5% of the sample.

The TCR originated in a man aged 18-30 years in good health and CMV-seropositive. This chain joins TRBV7-2 to TRBJ1-3; the best D guess is TRBD1, with 5 bases matching. The sequencing sample was made of PBMCs. The CDR3 region has the sequence CASSSDRGPGNTIYF. The nucleotide sequence reads as follows: TGTGCCAGCAGCTCCGACAGAGGCCCTGGAAACACCATATATTTT.